This note documents a single TCR beta chain sequence. Sequenced by immunoSEQ multiplex PCR; TCRdb stores in-frame clones only, minus some. The sample includes 700,000 or so clones, roughly 88% of them seen just once. This sample is drawn from a study of shared T cell receptors in the human thymus. The CDR3 consists of 19 residues. V trimming: 0 bases; J trimming: 8 bases; junction bases outside the gene matches: 19. Germline values: CDR1 LNHDA, CDR2 SQIVND (reference sequence). The sample also formed part of further work on human thymus T cells. Per that paper: Resections removed during corrective heart surgery provided the thymus tissue used. Within thymic and blood repertoires, V and J gene usage appeared to be biased. There were highly overlapping thymic repertoires among unrelated individuals, as related research reported.

This clonotype originated in a girl under three years old with a congenital heart defect. The sample consisted of thymocytes. The rearrangement links TRBV19 to TRBJ2-1, with TRBD1 matching 7 bases. The CDR3 loop is CASSIDPPIRQGDVDEQFF. The CDR3 nucleotides read TGTGCCAGTAGTATAGACCCCCCTATCCGGCAGGGGGATGTCGATGAGCAGTTCTTC.